Following are 32 T cell receptor beta chains from one sample sequenced in a study of technical replicates of blood from a handful of donors. The table came from immunoSEQ multiplex PCR; TCRdb's copy has only in-frame clones and leaves some out. The table records 60,000 to 70,000 clones, roughly 98% of them present only once. Sequenced: T cells isolated from PBMCs. The receptors shown here come from a human donor in good health.

The rearrangement joins TRBV4-1 to TRBJ1-2; D is unresolved. The CDR3 loop spans 14 amino acids. Trimming pared 8 bases from V and 4 bases from J, leaving 17 bases between. Germline values: CDR1 MGHRA, CDR2 YSYEKL. This CDR3 reads CASRALLTGYGYTF. DNA for the CDR3: TGCGCCAGCCGCGCACTCCTGACGGGCTATGGCTACACCTTC.

This clone has just one count. The chain has TRBV28 and TRBJ1-1; 8 bases agree with TRBD1. Germline CDR1 reads MDHEN; CDR2 reads SYDVKM. V trimming: 5 bases; J trimming: 5 bases; junction bases outside the gene matches: 7. The CDR3 covers 14 residues. The CDR3 DNA follows: TGTGCCAGCAGTAGGGGCAGGGGGCGTACTGAAGCTTTCTTT. Translated, it gives CASSRGRGRTEAFF. The complete variable domain, with remaining parts taken from reference TRBV28 and TRBJ1-1, reads DVKVTQSSRYLVKRTGEKVFLECVQDMDHENMFWYRQDPGLGLRLIYFSYDVKMKEKGDIPEGYSVSREKKERFSLILESASTNQTSMYLCASSRGRGRTEAFFGQGTRLTVV.

The chain couples TRBV27 to TRBJ2-5, with 9 bases identical to TRBD2. Trimming cost V 6 bases and J 4 bases; bases outside gene matches: 6. Germline CDR1 reads MNHEY; CDR2 reads SMNVEV (reference sequence). The CDR3 length is 14 residues. This CDR3 reads CASSGGGVIETQYF. CDR3 nucleotide sequence: TGTGCCAGCAGCGGCGGGGGGGTGATAGAGACCCAGTACTTC.

This chain uses TRBV7-8 with TRBJ1-5, with a tentative D call TRBD1 (6 bases). The germline CDR1 and CDR2 sequences are SGHVS and FQNEAQ. CDR3 length: 16 amino acids. Between the trimmed V and J ends, which lost 1 base and 3 bases, there was a span of 13 bases. The CDR3 DNA reads as TGTGCCAGCAGCTTAGAGGGTTGGACAGCCAATCAGCCCCAGCATTTT. This codes for CASSLEGWTANQPQHF.

The chain joins TRBV5-1 to TRBJ2-5, with a weak D call TRBD1 (5 bases). Trimming shortened V by 4 bases and J by 2 bases, and 12 bases separated the two germline ends. The CDR3 sequence is 14 residues long. From germline, CDR1 is SGHRS and CDR2 YFSETQ. This CDR3 is CASSPQGLQETQYF. The CDR3 DNA is TGCGCCAGCAGCCCCCAGGGCCTACAAGAGACCCAGTACTTC.

The rearrangement uses TRBV5-1 and TRBJ1-1; D perhaps matches TRBD1 (6 bases). The CDR3 sequence is 13 residues long. The V and J ends lost 6 bases and 1 base respectively, with 10 bases between them. CDR1 is SGHRS, CDR2 YFSETQ, per germline. CDR3: CASNSQGNTEAFF. For the CDR3, the DNA is TGCGCCAGCAACTCACAGGGGAACACTGAAGCTTTCTTT.

The chain links TRBV2 to TRBJ1-1; tentative D call: TRBD1 (5 bases). The CDR3 is 15 residues long. Trimming took off 5 bases at V and 13 bases at J, with 26 bases between the two ends. CDR1 is SNHLY and CDR2 is FYNNEI in the germline V gene. DNA for the CDR3: TGTGCCAGCAGTCGCGAAATCGCAGACAGTCAGTTAGGTTTCTTT. Its protein is CASSREIADSQLGFF. The entire variable domain, with the rest obtained from reference TRBV2 and TRBJ1-1, is as follows: EPEVTQTPSHQVTQMGQEVILRCVPISNHLYFYWYRQILGQKVEFLVSFYNNEISEKSEIFDDQFSVERPDGSNFTLKIRSTKLEDSAMYFCASSREIADSQLGFFGQGTRLTVV.

The V and J genes are TRBV9 and TRBJ2-7; 9 nucleotides line up with TRBD2. J gave up 1 base and V 0 bases, and 5 bases lay outside the gene matches. Germline V gene data show CDR1 as SGDLS and CDR2 as YYNGEE. The CDR3 runs to 16 residues. The DNA for the CDR3 is TGTGCCAGCAGCGTAGTCCCCCTAGCGGGATCCTACGAGCAGTACTTC. This codes for CASSVVPLAGSYEQYF.

V usage is TRBV11-2 and J usage is TRBJ2-3; no firm D call. Between the trimmed V and J ends, which lost 1 base and 4 bases, there was a span of 3 bases. The CDR3 is 12 residues long. From germline, CDR1 is SGHAT and CDR2 FQNNGV. For the CDR3, the DNA is TGTGCCAGCAGCTTAGTAGCAGATACGCAGTATTTT. Translating gives CASSLVADTQYF.

The chain couples TRBV10-3 to TRBJ2-1; 10 bases are shared with TRBD2. Germline V gene sequence: CDR1 ENHRY, CDR2 SYGVKD. V trimming: 8 bases; J trimming: 5 bases; junction bases outside the gene matches: 27. The CDR3 runs to 21 residues. CDR3 in amino acids: CAIRQRGVASGSDDRDNEQFF. CDR3 DNA sequence: TGTGCCATCCGACAACGAGGGGTGGCTAGCGGGAGTGACGACAGAGACAATGAGCAGTTCTTC.

This clone was detected only a few times. The chain links TRBV9 to TRBJ1-1, with D uncertain. This CDR3 is built from 13 residues. The V gene's germline CDR1 is SGDLS and CDR2 YYNGEE. The germline V and J ends were trimmed by 2 bases and 7 bases, with 12 bases remaining between them. DNA of the CDR3: TGTGCCAGCAGCGTTCTTGCTACGGGTGAAGCTTTCTTT. Protein sequence: CASSVLATGEAFF.

CDR3 bases: TGTGCCAGCAGAGGCACCAGGGGATCAGGTGGAAACACCATATATTTT. Residues: CASRGTRGSGGNTIYF. This chain links TRBV4-2 with TRBJ1-3; D possibly corresponds to TRBD1 (6 bases). This CDR3 contains 16 residues. Per germline, CDR1 LGHNA and CDR2 YNFKEQ. V dropped 6 bases and J dropped 3 bases, with 18 bases sitting between them.

V usage is TRBV27 and J usage is TRBJ2-7; 7 nucleotides agree with TRBD1. The CDR3 covers 14 residues. Germline V lookup: CDR1 MNHEY, CDR2 SMNVEV (reference sequence). J was trimmed by 0 bases and V by 6 bases; bases with no gene match: 5. CDR3 in DNA: TGTGCCAGCAGCTCGGACAGGAGCTCCTACGAGCAGTACTTC. Protein: CASSSDRSSYEQYF.

V and J are TRBV14 and TRBJ1-2, with 7 bases fitting TRBD1. CDR1 and CDR2 (germline): SGHDN, FVKESK. This CDR3 is built from 14 residues. Trimming cost V 0 bases and J 8 bases; bases outside gene matches: 6. The CDR3 DNA sequence: TGTGCCAGCAGCCAAGATCCGACAGGGCGCGGCTACACCTTC. Translating it yields CASSQDPTGRGYTF.

The chain recombines TRBV29-1 with TRBJ2-5, with 10 bases fitting TRBD2. The CDR3 contains 16 residues. Trimming removed 0 bases from V and 1 base from J; junction bases left unmatched: 5. From germline, CDR1 is SQVTM and CDR2 ANQGSEA. The CDR3: CSVEDPSGGPQETQYF. The CDR3 DNA reads as TGCAGCGTTGAAGATCCTAGCGGGGGACCCCAAGAGACCCAGTACTTC.

The rearrangement joins TRBV11-1 to TRBJ2-5, with 11 bases matching TRBD2. Germline V CDR1 and CDR2: SGHAT, FQDESV (reference sequence). This CDR3 is built from 16 residues. Trimming took 1 base from V and 5 from J; bases not matched to a gene: 6. The CDR3 DNA sequence: TGTGCCAGCAGCTTAGGCACTAGCGGGGGAGGGGAGACCCAGTACTTC. Translating gives CASSLGTSGGGETQYF.

The chain couples TRBV7-6 to TRBJ1-2; D not certain. V lost 1 base, J lost 3 bases, and 6 bases lay in between. Germline V gives CDR1 SGHVS, CDR2 FNYEAQ. The CDR3 is made up of 13 amino acids. CDR3 amino acids: CASSLGEYYGYTF. The CDR3 nucleotides are TGTGCCAGCAGCTTAGGGGAGTACTATGGCTACACCTTC.

The chain is built from TRBV6-1 and TRBJ2-3, with 7 bases identical to TRBD1. The CDR3 is 15 residues long. V lost 1 base, J lost 3 bases, and 4 bases stayed unmatched. CDR1 is MNHNS and CDR2 is SASEGT in the germline V gene. Here the CDR3 DNA reads TGTGCCAGCAGTGAAGAAGGGACAGAGACAGATACGCAGTATTTT. Translated: CASSEEGTETDTQYF.

The chain joins TRBV18 to TRBJ2-7, with TRBD1 as a possible D gene (6 bases). The germline CDR1 and CDR2 sequences are KGHSH and LQKENI. V dropped 1 base and J dropped 5 bases, with 18 bases sitting between them. CDR3 size: 16 residues. The CDR3 spells CASSPRSGTSRNEQYF. The CDR3 nucleotides are TGTGCCAGCTCACCACGGTCCGGGACAAGTAGAAACGAGCAGTACTTC.

The V call is TRBV5-1, the J call TRBJ1-1, with 9 bases matching TRBD1. With 1 base clipped from V and 1 base from J, the junction kept 14 bases outside the gene matches. CDR1 is SGHRS and CDR2 is YFSETQ in the germline V gene. The CDR3 loop spans 19 amino acids. The chain's CDR3 is CASSLIGWTGDMGNTEAFF. CDR3 DNA: TGCGCCAGCAGCTTGATAGGTTGGACAGGGGATATGGGGAACACTGAAGCTTTCTTT.

The chain has TRBV4-1 and TRBJ1-2; TRBD1 matches at 11 bases. The CDR3 runs 14 residues. Trimming removed 2 bases from V and 8 bases from J; junction bases left unmatched: 4. Germline V gives CDR1 MGHRA, CDR2 YSYEKL. CDR3 in amino acids: CASSQLGQGVGYTF. DNA of the CDR3: TGCGCCAGCAGCCAATTGGGACAGGGGGTCGGCTACACCTTC.

The chain links TRBV2 to TRBJ2-1; 8 bases fit TRBD2. The CDR3 is 15 residues long. Trimming took 7 bases from V and 9 from J; bases not matched to a gene: 14. In germline, CDR1 is SNHLY, CDR2 FYNNEI. The chain's CDR3 is CASTPPGTSLSEQFF. In nucleotides, the CDR3 is TGTGCCAGCACCCCCCCGGGGACTAGTCTGAGTGAGCAGTTCTTC.

The chain recombines TRBV29-1 with TRBJ1-2, with 11 bases matching TRBD1. CDR3 length: 16 residues. V lost 0 bases and J lost 7; bases outside the gene matches: 10. Germline V gene data show CDR1 as SQVTM and CDR2 as ANQGSEA. The CDR3 DNA sequence: TGCAGCGTTGAAGATCTCGGCGGACAGGGGGCGAGTGGCTACACCTTC. This sequence encodes CSVEDLGGQGASGYTF.

The CDR3 sequence: CASSYEIRVPLIEAFF. CDR3 in DNA: TGTGCCAGCAGTTACGAAATCAGGGTTCCTCTCATTGAAGCTTTCTTT. The V call is TRBV6-5, the J call TRBJ1-1; D perhaps matches TRBD1 (5 bases). This CDR3 spans 16 amino acids. V was shortened by 2 bases and J by 7 bases, with 20 bases between the two germline ends. Germline V gene sequence: CDR1 MNHEY, CDR2 SVGAGI.

This clone was seen just once. This chain uses TRBV5-4 with TRBJ2-5; 10 positions match TRBD1. Trimming at V came to 3 bases and at J to 2 bases, leaving 1 base not matched to a gene. Germline values: CDR1 SGHNT, CDR2 YYREEE (reference sequence). The CDR3 contains 14 residues. CDR3 loop: CASSWTGGQETQYF. In nucleotides, the CDR3 is TGTGCCAGCAGCTGGACAGGGGGACAAGAGACCCAGTACTTC. Looking up the rest from reference TRBV5-4 and TRBJ2-5 gives the full variable domain: ETGVTQSPTHLIKTRGQQVTLRCSSQSGHNTVSWYQQALGQGPQFIFQYYREEENGRGNFPPRFSGLQFPNYSSELNVNALELDDSALYLCASSWTGGQETQYFGPGTRLLVL.

The chain couples TRBV29-1 to TRBJ1-2; TRBD1 matches at 7 bases. Germline V gene data show CDR1 as SQVTM and CDR2 as ANQGSEA. The CDR3 sequence is 15 residues long. V was pared by 0 bases and J by 8 bases, with 12 bases of the junction left unmatched. CDR3 DNA sequence: TGCAGCGTTGAAGATGTACCGACAGGGTCAGGAGGCTACACCTTC. Its protein is CSVEDVPTGSGGYTF.

This chain connects TRBV6-1 to TRBJ1-2, with a possible D match to TRBD1 (5 bases). The CDR3 is 15 residues long. Trimming took off 2 bases at V and 1 base at J, with 11 bases between the two ends. Germline V gene sequence: CDR1 MNHNS, CDR2 SASEGT. CDR3 residues: CASSEWAGDNYGYTF. DNA for the CDR3: TGTGCCAGCAGTGAATGGGCGGGGGATAACTATGGCTACACCTTC.

This rearrangement joins TRBV19 to TRBJ2-5; D gene unclear. CDR1 LNHDA and CDR2 SQIVND come from the germline V gene (reference sequence). This CDR3 has 14 amino acids. V was shortened by 3 bases and J by 1 base, with 9 bases between the two germline ends. In DNA form, the CDR3 reads TGTGCCAGTAGTATTGATGCGTTCCAAGAGACCCAGTACTTC. Translating it yields CASSIDAFQETQYF.

This chain uses TRBV6-5 with TRBJ1-3; D remains ambiguous. From germline, CDR1 is MNHEY and CDR2 SVGAGI. The CDR3 runs to 14 residues. Trimming shortened V by 6 bases and J by 0 bases, and 9 bases separated the two germline ends. This CDR3 is CASSRSYSGNTIYF. The DNA for the CDR3 is TGTGCCAGCAGCCGTAGTTACTCTGGAAACACCATATATTTT.

The V and J genes are TRBV13 and TRBJ2-2; 9 positions agree with TRBD2. CDR3 length: 16 residues. Germline V gene sequence: CDR1 PRHDT, CDR2 FYEKMQ (reference sequence). Trimming took 2 bases from V and 3 from J; bases not matched to a gene: 4. In DNA form, the CDR3 reads TGTGCCAGCAGCTTAATCGCGGGAGGGTACACCGGGGAGCTGTTTTTT. This sequence encodes CASSLIAGGYTGELFF.

The chain carries TRBV18 and TRBJ2-1; 9 bases match TRBD2. V lost 0 bases and J lost 2; bases outside the gene matches: 2. The germline gives CDR1 KGHSH, CDR2 LQKENI. The CDR3 extends over 16 amino acids. Here the CDR3 reads CASSPPLAGAYNEQFF. The CDR3 nucleotides read TGTGCCAGCTCACCACCATTAGCGGGAGCCTACAATGAGCAGTTCTTC.

The rearrangement links TRBV7-9 to TRBJ1-5, with 9 bases that match TRBD1. This CDR3 contains 14 residues. J was trimmed by 6 bases and V by 9 bases; bases with no gene match: 9. Germline V lookup: CDR1 SEHNR, CDR2 FQNEAQ (reference sequence). The CDR3 coding sequence is TGTGCCAGTGGGACAGGGAGAGACAGTCAGCCCCAGCATTTT. Residues: CASGTGRDSQPQHF.